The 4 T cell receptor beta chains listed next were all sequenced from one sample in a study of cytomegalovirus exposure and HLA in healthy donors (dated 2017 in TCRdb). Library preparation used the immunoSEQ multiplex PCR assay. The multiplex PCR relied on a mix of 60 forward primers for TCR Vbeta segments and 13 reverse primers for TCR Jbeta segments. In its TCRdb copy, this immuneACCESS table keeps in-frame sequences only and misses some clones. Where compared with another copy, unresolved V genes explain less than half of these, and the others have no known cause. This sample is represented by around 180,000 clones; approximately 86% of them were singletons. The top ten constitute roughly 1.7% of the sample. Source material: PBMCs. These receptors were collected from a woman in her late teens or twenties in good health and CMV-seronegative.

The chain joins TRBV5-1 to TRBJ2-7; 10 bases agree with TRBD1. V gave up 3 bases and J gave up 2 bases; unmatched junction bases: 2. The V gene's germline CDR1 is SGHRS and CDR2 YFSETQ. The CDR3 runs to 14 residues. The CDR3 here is CASSWDRGAYEQYF. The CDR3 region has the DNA TGCGCCAGCAGCTGGGACAGGGGAGCCTACGAGCAGTACTTC.

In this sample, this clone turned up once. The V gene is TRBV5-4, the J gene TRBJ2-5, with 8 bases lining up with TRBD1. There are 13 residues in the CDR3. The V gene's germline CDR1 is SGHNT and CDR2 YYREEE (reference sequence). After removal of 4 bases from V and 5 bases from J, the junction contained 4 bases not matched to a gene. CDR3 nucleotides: TGTGCCAGCAGCCGGACAGGGATCGAGACCCAGTACTTC. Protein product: CASSRTGIETQYF.

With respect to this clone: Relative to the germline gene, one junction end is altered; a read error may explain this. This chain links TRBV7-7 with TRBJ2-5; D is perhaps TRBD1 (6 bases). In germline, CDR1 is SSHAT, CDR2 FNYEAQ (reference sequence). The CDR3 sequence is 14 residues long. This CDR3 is CASSLQDSQETQYF. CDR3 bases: TGTGCTAGCAGCTTGCAGGACAGCCAAGAGACCCAGTACTTC.

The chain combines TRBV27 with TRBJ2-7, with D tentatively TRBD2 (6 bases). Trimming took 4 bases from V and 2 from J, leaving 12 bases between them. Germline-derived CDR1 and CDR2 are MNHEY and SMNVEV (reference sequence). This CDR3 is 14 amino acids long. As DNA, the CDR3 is TGTGCCAGCAGTTCGTTGGGCGGGGCCTACGAGCAGTACTTC. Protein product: CASSSLGGAYEQYF.